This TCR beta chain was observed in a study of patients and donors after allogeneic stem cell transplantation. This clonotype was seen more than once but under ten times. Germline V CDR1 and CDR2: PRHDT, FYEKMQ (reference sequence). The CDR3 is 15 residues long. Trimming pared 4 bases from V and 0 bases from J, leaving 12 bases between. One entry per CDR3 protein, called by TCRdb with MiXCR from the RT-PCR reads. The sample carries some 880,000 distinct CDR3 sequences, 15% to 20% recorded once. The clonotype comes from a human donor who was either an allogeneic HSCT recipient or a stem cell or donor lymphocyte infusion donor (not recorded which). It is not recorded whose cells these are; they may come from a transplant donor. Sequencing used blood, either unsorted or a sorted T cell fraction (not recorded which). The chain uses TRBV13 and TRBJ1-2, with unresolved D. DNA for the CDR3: TGTGCCAGCAGCTCCACCGACACCACTAACTATGGCTACACCTTC. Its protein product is CASSSTDTTNYGYTF.